Following are 14 T cell receptor beta chains from one sample sequenced in a study of T-cell memory formation after mild COVID-19. In TCRdb, the 5' RACE reads were re-called with MiXCR into one record per CDR3 protein. The sample holds about 350,000 distinct CDR3 sequences, 20% to 25% seen once. Sequencing used PBMCs or a T cell subset sorted from them (not recorded which). The source is a man aged 18 to 30 who had mild COVID-19 (a few samples of this study predate the infection). Cell type and time point are not known.

V and J are TRBV10-3 and TRBJ2-5, with D perhaps TRBD1 (6 bases). The length of the CDR3 is 13 residues. V lost 6 bases and J 1 base, leaving 9 bases between the germline ends. Germline values: CDR1 ENHRY, CDR2 SYGVKD. The CDR3 protein is CAIRAGAQETQYF. CDR3 sequence (DNA): TGTGCCATCAGGGCAGGGGCCCAAGAGACCCAGTACTTC.

This clonotype was seen only a few times. The chain joins TRBV7-6 to TRBJ1-5; D may be TRBD1 (5 bases). Trimming left V 5 bases short and J 0 bases short, with 8 bases between. The CDR3 has 14 amino acids. Germline V gives CDR1 SGHVS, CDR2 FNYEAQ. The CDR3 is CASSRDVSNQPQHF. CDR3 in DNA: TGTGCCAGCAGCCGGGACGTTAGCAATCAGCCCCAGCATTTT.

The sample holds a few counts of this clonotype. The gene calls are TRBV6-6 and TRBJ1-2; 9 nucleotides line up with TRBD1. The CDR3 is made up of 15 amino acids. The V gene end was trimmed by 5 bases and the J gene end by 12 bases; junction bases not matched to a gene: 16. CDR1 is MNHNY and CDR2 is SVGAGI in the germline V gene (reference sequence). The CDR3 DNA is TGTGCCAGCAGTAGCCCGGGACAGGGCTGGGGGCGCGACACCTTC. Translating gives CASSSPGQGWGRDTF.

This clonotype was seen a few times. The CDR3 reads CASSEGNRYQETQYF. CDR3 nucleotide sequence: TGTGCCAGCAGCGAGGGGAACAGGTACCAAGAGACCCAGTACTTC. This chain joins TRBV28 and TRBJ2-5; D assignment may be TRBD1 or TRBD2 (5 bases each). Germline V gene lookup returns CDR1 MDHEN and CDR2 SYDVKM. This CDR3 region has 15 residues. The V and J ends lost 6 bases and 0 bases respectively, with 14 bases between them.

V usage is TRBV3-1 and J usage is TRBJ2-3, with D maybe TRBD1 (5 bases). Trimming took 4 bases from V and 0 from J, leaving 11 bases between them. CDR3 size: 15 residues. Germline loops: CDR1 LGHDT, CDR2 YNNKEL (reference sequence). CDR3 sequence (DNA): TGTGCCAGCAGCCTAAGACAGCATAGCACAGATACGCAGTATTTT. The encoded protein is CASSLRQHSTDTQYF.

The chain joins TRBV6-5 to TRBJ1-2, with a tentative D call TRBD1 (5 bases). V was cut by 6 bases and J by 4 bases, with 15 bases left in between. Germline CDR1 is MNHEY and CDR2 is SVGAGI. This CDR3 has 14 amino acids. Here the CDR3 DNA reads TGTGCCAGCAGCCCGGGACGGGCGGGCTATGGCTACACCTTC. Protein: CASSPGRAGYGYTF.

The table lists this clonotype with a few counts. The chain is built from TRBV20-1 and TRBJ2-1; D not resolved. Germline V gives CDR1 DFQATT, CDR2 SNEGSKA (reference sequence). This CDR3 has 15 amino acids. Trimming removed 0 bases at V and 0 bases at J, with 9 bases between. The CDR3 bases are TGCAGTGCTAGAGATGATCTTAGCTCCTACAATGAGCAGTTCTTC. This encodes CSARDDLSSYNEQFF.

V and J are TRBV6-1 and TRBJ2-7, with TRBD1 matching over 7 bases. Germline CDR1 and CDR2: MNHNS and SASEGT. V gave up 6 bases and J gave up 5 bases; unmatched junction bases: 13. The CDR3 consists of 15 residues. CDR3 nucleotides: TGTGCCAGCAGAGAACCTGGACAGGTAGTCCACGAGCAGTACTTC. Its translation: CASREPGQVVHEQYF.

The gene calls are TRBV9 and TRBJ1-3, with D perhaps matching TRBD1 (5 bases). The CDR3 totals 14 residues. The germline V and J ends were trimmed by 6 bases and 4 bases, with 14 bases remaining between them. The germline gives CDR1 SGDLS, CDR2 YYNGEE. Here the CDR3 DNA reads TGTGCCAGCAACGCCGGGGGGGTCGGAAACACCATATATTTT. Its protein is CASNAGGVGNTIYF. The whole variable domain, remainder taken from reference TRBV9 and TRBJ1-3, is DSGVTQTPKHLITATGQRVTLRCSPRSGDLSVYWYQQSLDQGLQFLIQYYNGEERAKGNILERFSAQQFPDLHSELNLSSLELGDSALYFCASNAGGVGNTIYFGEGSWLTVV.

The chain links TRBV11-2 to TRBJ1-6; a weak D match, TRBD1 (5 bases). There are 14 residues in the CDR3. The germline CDR1 and CDR2 sequences are SGHAT and FQNNGV. Trimming cost V 6 bases and J 7 bases, with 13 bases left between them. The CDR3 DNA sequence: TGTGCCAGCAGTGACAGTCCCGGGAATTCACCCCTCCACTTT. Translation gives CASSDSPGNSPLHF.

This clonotype was counted a few times. The chain joins TRBV5-1 to TRBJ2-1; D perhaps matches TRBD1 (5 bases). CDR1 and CDR2 (germline): SGHRS, YFSETQ. This CDR3 has 15 amino acids. V lost 2 bases and J lost 2, with 11 bases in between. CDR3 protein: CASSLRQGTYNEQFF. The CDR3 DNA reads TGCGCCAGCAGCTTAAGGCAGGGAACCTACAATGAGCAGTTCTTC.

The rearrangement joins TRBV6-1 to TRBJ2-7, with 10 bases matching TRBD1. The CDR3 extends over 13 amino acids. Germline-derived CDR1 and CDR2 are MNHNS and SASEGT. The V and J ends lost 7 bases and 4 bases, in that order; junction bases with no gene match: 4. CDR3 nucleotides: TGTGCCAGCACCCTGGACAGGGGGTACGAGCAGTACGTC. Its protein is CASTLDRGYEQYV.

A few counts support this clonotype. The genes are TRBV10-3 and TRBJ2-2; TRBD1 might be the D (5 bases). Trimming took off 5 bases at V and 1 base at J, with 8 bases between the two ends. In germline, CDR1 is ENHRY, CDR2 SYGVKD. The CDR3 spans 14 residues. Here the CDR3 DNA reads TGTGCCATCAGTCCGACAGAGAACACCGGGGAGCTGTTTTTT. Translation gives CAISPTENTGELFF.

The table lists this clonotype with a few counts. This chain uses TRBV4-1 with TRBJ1-4; TRBD1 might be the D (6 bases). The V end lost 4 bases, the J end lost 4 bases, and 13 bases lay between the germline ends. The CDR3 totals 15 residues. From germline, CDR1 is MGHRA and CDR2 YSYEKL. The CDR3 sequence: CASSPTQGINEKLFF. DNA of the CDR3: TGCGCCAGCAGCCCGACCCAGGGGATTAATGAAAAACTGTTTTTT.